This TCR beta chain was sequenced during a study of CD8+CD57+ T cells in acquired aplastic anemia. Looking at the study overall: Sorted CD4+ plus CD8+ cells gave DNA averaging around 3 ug.

The CDR3 length is 12 residues. Looked up from germline, CDR1 is SQVTM and CDR2 is ANQGSEA. V gave up 7 bases and J gave up 0 bases, with 8 bases separating them. The TCR beta profiling, which covered VDJ combination and CDR3 sequence, was carried out using genomic DNA as the template. Each CDR3 protein gets one entry after TCRdb re-called the reads with MiXCR. This repertoire shows approximately 270,000 distinct CDR3 sequences, around three fifths found once; its top ten account for 8%. The clonotype comes from a human donor with severe aplastic anemia or a healthy control (not recorded which). The sample was sorted CD4+, CD8+, or CD8+CD57+ T cells (not recorded which) from PBMCs. The chain couples TRBV29-1 to TRBJ2-3; a possible D gene is TRBD1 (5 bases). This CDR3 is CSGTPSTDTQYF. DNA of the CDR3: TGCAGCGGGACACCAAGCACAGATACGCAGTATTTT.